One sample yielded the 24 T cell receptor beta chains listed below, sequenced in a study of early T cells in non-severe SARS-CoV-2 infection. TCRdb reprocessed the 5' RACE reads with MiXCR, giving one entry per CDR3 protein. Found here are about 52,000 distinct CDR3 sequences, over 7.5% of them singletons; the top ten hold 9.4%. Sequenced: whole blood. The source of these receptors is an adult who was a healthcare worker with PCR-confirmed SARS-CoV-2 infection or an uninfected control (not recorded which).

V gene TRBV9 combines with J gene TRBJ2-2; TRBD2 agrees at 7 bases. Trimming took 4 bases from V and 6 from J; bases not matched to a gene: 3. The CDR3 totals 13 residues. The germline V gene encodes CDR1 SGDLS and CDR2 YYNGEE. CDR3 sequence (DNA): TGTGCCAGCAGCCTAGCGGTCTCCGGGGAGCTGTTTTTT. Encoded protein: CASSLAVSGELFF.

This clonotype was recorded many times. This sequence joins TRBV5-1 and TRBJ2-3; D uncertain. Germline V lookup: CDR1 SGHRS, CDR2 YFSETQ. The V gene lost 0 bases and the J gene lost 1 base, with 6 bases spanning the gap. This CDR3 is built from 14 residues. In DNA, the CDR3 is TGCGCCAGCAGCTTGGAAGGCGGCACAGATACGCAGTATTTT. The encoded protein is CASSLEGGTDTQYF.

By its share, this clonotype is medium-sized. The chain has TRBV27 and TRBJ2-1, with 9 bases identical to TRBD1. The germline gives CDR1 MNHEY, CDR2 SMNVEV (reference sequence). This CDR3 is built from 17 residues. Trimming removed 3 bases from V and 2 bases from J; junction bases left unmatched: 8. CDR3 bases: TGTGCCAGCAGTTTTGGGACAGGGAATAGCGCCTACAATGAGCAGTTCTTC. This gives the protein CASSFGTGNSAYNEQFF.

The chain recombines TRBV28 with TRBJ1-5; TRBD1 is a possible D gene (5 bases). The CDR3 contains 17 residues. The ends were cut back, 5 bases at V and 2 bases at J, with 19 bases in the middle. Germline loops: CDR1 MDHEN, CDR2 SYDVKM. The CDR3 loop is CASSPGAFRKGNQPQHF. The CDR3 DNA reads as TGTGCCAGCAGTCCCGGGGCCTTTCGGAAAGGCAATCAGCCCCAGCATTTT.

This clonotype was seen repeatedly, ten times or more. The genes are TRBV9 and TRBJ2-5; 9 positions agree with TRBD2. The CDR3 length is 17 residues. Germline V gene lookup returns CDR1 SGDLS and CDR2 YYNGEE. Germline trimming cut 4 bases from V and 3 bases from J; bases unmatched to any gene: 13. The CDR3 protein is CASSPEVLTSGKETQYF. In DNA form, the CDR3 reads TGTGCCAGCAGCCCAGAGGTCTTGACTAGCGGAAAAGAGACCCAGTACTTC.

In this sample, this clonotype turned up a few times. V usage is TRBV1 and J usage is TRBJ2-3; TRBD2, the table's D call, was not compared with the DNA. TRBV1 is a documented pseudogene. This CDR3 is built from 20 residues. This chain's CDR3 is CTSSSKWTSGLTEGADTQYF. In nucleotides, the CDR3 is TGCACCAGCAGCTCTAAATGGACTAGCGGCCTCACCGAGGGCGCAGATACGCAGTATTTT.

This rearrangement joins TRBV25-1 to TRBJ2-3, with 7 bases aligning to TRBD2. Trimming took 5 bases from V and 6 from J; bases not matched to a gene: 8. The germline V gene has CDR1 MGHDK and CDR2 SYGVNS. The CDR3 totals 14 residues. CDR3 DNA: TGTGCCAGCAGTCGTGCTAGCGGCGTCGATACGCAGTATTTT. Translating it yields CASSRASGVDTQYF. The variable domain in full, with the rest retrieved from reference TRBV25-1 and TRBJ2-3, is EADIYQTPRYLVIGTGKKITLECSQTMGHDKMYWYQQDPGMELHLIHYSYGVNSTEKGDLSSESTVSRIRTEHFPLTLESARPSHTSQYLCASSRASGVDTQYFGPGTRLTVL.

This clonotype was seen many times. The V gene is TRBV20-1, the J gene TRBJ2-1, with 7 bases fitting TRBD2. With 4 bases clipped from V and 7 bases from J, the junction kept 4 bases outside the gene matches. CDR3 length equals 12 residues. Germline V gene sequence: CDR1 DFQATT, CDR2 SNEGSKA (reference sequence). Written as DNA, the CDR3 is TGCAGTGCTATCTGGGGAGGGAATGAGCAGTTCTTC. Translating gives CSAIWGGNEQFF.

In its sample, this clonotype was seen many times. This sequence joins TRBV4-1 and TRBJ2-1; 13 bases are shared with TRBD2. V dropped 1 base and J dropped 6; count of bases not matched to a gene: 0. This CDR3 has 15 amino acids. Germline V gene lookup returns CDR1 MGHRA and CDR2 YSYEKL. The CDR3 DNA reads as TGCGCCAGCAGCCAAGGGACTAGCGGGAGCAATGAGCAGTTCTTC. It codes for CASSQGTSGSNEQFF.

This clonotype was found many times. The chain uses TRBV3-1 and TRBJ2-3; TRBD1 or TRBD2 may be the D gene (5 bases each). CDR1 and CDR2 from the germline V gene are LGHDT and YNNKEL (reference sequence). The CDR3 is 16 amino acids. V lost 2 bases and J lost 6, with 18 bases in between. DNA of the CDR3: TGTGCCAGCAGCCAATCGGGACGCGGAGCTGCGGATACGCAGTATTTT. It encodes CASSQSGRGAADTQYF.

This clonotype was observed at least ten times. The chain couples TRBV7-9 to TRBJ2-7; D gene ambiguous. The germline V and J ends were trimmed by 4 bases and 5 bases, with 18 bases remaining between them. CDR3 length: 15 residues. The germline gives CDR1 SEHNR, CDR2 FQNEAQ (reference sequence). The CDR3 protein is CASSSGHSPGDEQYF. In DNA form, the CDR3 reads TGTGCCAGCAGCTCCGGCCACTCTCCTGGGGACGAGCAGTACTTC.

This clonotype was seen more than once but under ten times. The J gene is TRBJ1-5, the V gene TRBV18; the D is unclear. V lost 2 bases and J lost 4, with 9 bases in between. CDR1 is KGHSH and CDR2 is LQKENI in the germline V gene. The CDR3 is 14 residues long. CDR3 in DNA: TGTGCCAGCTCACCAATCCCCTCAAATCAGCCCCAGCATTTT. It yields the protein CASSPIPSNQPQHF.

This clonotype was counted only a few times. The chain joins TRBV4-3 to TRBJ1-1, with a tentative D call TRBD1 (6 bases). The CDR3 is 15 amino acids. CDR1 and CDR2 from the germline V gene are LGHNA and YSLEER. V was pared by 0 bases and J by 1 base, with 9 bases between. The CDR3 DNA reads TGCGCCAGCAGCCAAGAGTCCAGGGGGAACACTGAAGCTTTCTTT. This sequence encodes CASSQESRGNTEAFF.

This clonotype was seen at least ten times. V is TRBV9 and J is TRBJ2-5; a possible D gene is TRBD1 (5 bases). This CDR3 is built from 16 residues. V lost 4 bases to trimming and J lost 5 bases, with 21 bases between them. Germline values: CDR1 SGDLS, CDR2 YYNGEE. CDR3 coding DNA: TGTGCCAGCAGCCGCCAGGGTGGCGCCGTTGGGGAGACCCAGTACTTC. It specifies CASSRQGGAVGETQYF.

V is TRBV18 and J is TRBJ2-5, with no clear D. From germline, CDR1 is KGHSH and CDR2 LQKENI. With 0 bases removed from V and 2 bases from J, the gap between germline ends came to 7 bases. The CDR3 length is 14 residues. The CDR3 coding sequence is TGTGCCAGCTCACCACCGGCGCTACAAGAGACCCAGTACTTC. Its protein is CASSPPALQETQYF.

This clonotype turned up a few times. This rearrangement joins TRBV6-6 to TRBJ2-2; 10 bases match TRBD2. The CDR3 runs to 15 residues. The V gene end was trimmed by 3 bases and the J gene end by 4 bases; junction bases not matched to a gene: 2. Looked up from germline, CDR1 is MNHNY and CDR2 is SVGAGI (reference sequence). This chain's CDR3 is CASSYSSGSTGELFF. DNA for the CDR3: TGTGCCAGCAGTTATTCTAGCGGGAGCACCGGGGAGCTGTTTTTT.

This clonotype occurred a few times. CDR3 nucleotide sequence: TGTGCCGGACAGGGAACCGGGGAGCTGTTTTTT. As protein: CAGQGTGELFF. The J gene is TRBJ2-2, the V gene TRBV5-4; TRBD1 matches 8 bases. Germline V gene lookup returns CDR1 SGHNT and CDR2 YYREEE (reference sequence). V was pared by 10 bases and J by 5 bases, with 1 base of the junction left unmatched. The CDR3 sequence is 11 residues long.

The rearrangement uses TRBV12-3 or TRBV12-4 and TRBJ2-1; a possible D gene is TRBD2 (6 bases). The length of the CDR3 is 12 residues. V lost 8 bases and J lost 11, with 16 bases in between. CDR3 nucleotide sequence: TGTGCCAGCGCCCACTCCCGGACTAAGCAGTTCTTC. Encoded protein: CASAHSRTKQFF.

The V call is TRBV28, the J call TRBJ1-6; the D gene is possibly TRBD1 (5 bases). Germline-derived CDR1 and CDR2 are MDHEN and SYDVKM. This CDR3 is built from 15 residues. V was trimmed by 5 bases and J by 8 bases, leaving 16 bases between them. CDR3 loop: CASSPPGRGDSPLHF. CDR3 coding DNA: TGTGCCAGCAGTCCGCCGGGGAGAGGGGATTCACCCCTCCACTTT.

This clonotype was seen at least ten times. The chain combines TRBV9 with TRBJ2-5, with TRBD1 as a possible D gene (6 bases). V lost 0 bases to trimming and J lost 5 bases, with 17 bases between them. CDR1 and CDR2 (germline): SGDLS, YYNGEE. CDR3 size: 16 residues. The CDR3 here is CASSVEAGEGPETQYF. The CDR3, as DNA: TGTGCCAGCAGCGTAGAGGCAGGGGAAGGCCCGGAGACCCAGTACTTC.

This clonotype was counted a few times. The rearrangement links TRBV30 to TRBJ2-7; 7 nucleotides match TRBD2. The germline CDR1 and CDR2 sequences are GTSNPN and SVGIG (reference sequence). Unmatched junction bases numbered 9, after V lost 4 bases and J lost 3 bases. This CDR3 region has 14 residues. The CDR3 nucleotides are TGTGCCTGGACCAAGGGAGGGCAGAGCTACGAGCAGTACTTC. This gives the protein CAWTKGGQSYEQYF.

This chain links TRBV4-3 with TRBJ2-3; TRBD2 aligns across 9 bases. The V gene's germline CDR1 is LGHNA and CDR2 YSLEER. V gave up 3 bases and J gave up 0 bases; unmatched junction bases: 4. This CDR3 spans 16 amino acids. CDR3 sequence: CASSQRLADSTDTQYF. CDR3 nucleotide sequence: TGCGCCAGCAGCCAGCGACTAGCGGATAGCACAGATACGCAGTATTTT.

This clonotype was detected a few times. This chain uses TRBV5-6 with TRBJ2-7, with unresolved D. Trimming left V 0 bases short and J 0 bases short, with 10 bases between. Germline CDR1 SGHDT, CDR2 YYEEEE. The CDR3 is 15 residues long. The CDR3 region has the DNA TGTGCCAGCAGCTTGGGACTTACACCCTCCTACGAGCAGTACTTC. Translated: CASSLGLTPSYEQYF.

CDR3 sequence reads: CASSRQGLAGAYEQYF. The CDR3 bases are TGTGCCAGCAGCCGACAAGGACTAGCGGGAGCCTACGAGCAGTACTTC. The chain uses TRBV5-4 and TRBJ2-7; 13 bases line up with TRBD2. V was pared by 4 bases and J by 2 bases, with 6 bases of the junction left unmatched. Germline V gene data show CDR1 as SGHNT and CDR2 as YYREEE (reference sequence). This CDR3 region has 16 residues.